This T cell receptor beta chain was profiled in a study of molecular identifiers for immune sequencing clone quantification. Broader study findings: Whereas naive cells kept under 1% of molecules in clones above 20 RNA copies, such clones held over 97% in effectors. Barcode sharing among identical TCR molecules could make large clones appear smaller.

This clonotype was seen many times. Its target is unknown. It was with previously described methods and listed TCR primers that bulk TCR libraries were made. MiXCR, applied by TCRdb to the PCR reads, yields one record per CDR3 protein. The sample yields 35,000 or so distinct CDR3 sequences, over 15% seen once. In germline, CDR1 is SGHAT, CDR2 FQDESV (reference sequence). Trimming stripped 3 bases from V and 2 bases from J, with 13 bases between. The CDR3 contains 15 residues. Sequencing input: naive CD8+ T cells from blood, with Jurkat cell RNA spiked in. Subset indicated: FACS-sorted CD8+CD4-CCR7+CD45RA+ naive T cells. The receptor's source is a human donor in good health. Some libraries in this study had Jurkat cell RNA spiked in. The rearrangement joins TRBV11-1 to TRBJ2-5; no firm D call. For the CDR3, the DNA is TGTGCCAGCAGCTTGAAGGCGTGGGATCAAGAGACCCAGTACTTC. Amino acid sequence: CASSLKAWDQETQYF.